A single sample gave rise to the 7 T cell receptor beta chains below, sequenced in a study of T cells in women clearing cervical HPV infection. The table came from immunoSEQ multiplex PCR; TCRdb's copy has only in-frame clones and leaves some out. Recorded for this sample: tens of thousands of clones. Sequencing was carried out using blood buffy coat. The source of these receptors is a woman aged 18 to 69 with a cervical HPV16 infection that either progressed to CIN3+ or cleared (not recorded which).

For this clone: The sequence runs out 3 residues before the end of the CDR3; the remainder is reconstructed from the germline J gene. The V gene is TRBV11-2, the J gene TRBJ1-6, with 7 bases that match TRBD1. The length of the CDR3 is 13 residues. V dropped 5 bases and J dropped 11; count of bases not matched to a gene: 6. Germline V CDR1 and CDR2: SGHAT, FQNNGV. The covered CDR3 bases are TGTGCCAGCAGCACAGGACAGGTTCCACCC. Translation gives CASSTGQVPP. The whole CDR3 sequence reads CASSTGQVPPLHF.

Points on this clone: The DNA ends 3 residues before the CDR3 does, and the rest of the CDR3 is filled in from the germline J gene. The chain uses TRBV7-9 and TRBJ2-7; D is possibly TRBD1 (6 bases). Germline V CDR1 and CDR2: SEHNR, FQNEAQ (reference sequence). The CDR3 runs 15 residues. V shed 5 bases and J shed 2 bases, with 16 bases lying between them. The DNA read from the CDR3 is TGTGCCAGCAGCAAAACGGACAGCCGCCCCTACGAG. Translating gives CASSKTDSRPYE. In full, the CDR3 reads CASSKTDSRPYEQYF.

As regards this clone: The read gets to within 3 residues of the CDR3 end, and the germline J gene fills in the rest. The rearrangement links TRBV2 to TRBJ2-7; TRBD2 matches 14 bases. Germline values: CDR1 SNHLY, CDR2 FYNNEI. This CDR3 contains 17 residues. The J segment lost 5 bases and the V segment lost 1 base, leaving 7 bases of the junction unmatched. CDR3: CASSEGLAGGPGDEQYF. The CDR3 bases that were read are TGTGCCAGCAGTGAAGGACTAGCGGGAGGGCCGGGGGACGAG. Full variable domain (missing parts from reference TRBV2 and TRBJ2-7): EPEVTQTPSHQVTQMGQEVILRCVPISNHLYFYWYRQILGQKVEFLVSFYNNEISEKSEIFDDQFSVERPDGSNFTLKIRSTKLEDSAMYFCASSEGLAGGPGDEQYFGPGTRLTVT.

CDR3 bases read: TGTGCCAGCAGTTTATATCCCGGCTATGGC. Encoded protein: CASSLYPGYG. The whole CDR3 reads CASSLYPGYGYTF. The chain carries TRBV28 and TRBJ1-2, with D unclear. The read halts 3 residues ahead of the CDR3 end, with the missing end drawn from the germline J gene. The CDR3 spans 13 residues. CDR1 and CDR2 from the germline V gene are MDHEN and SYDVKM. V was trimmed by 1 base and J by 4 bases, leaving 7 bases between them.

To note about this clone: The CDR3 extends 3 residues past the end of the read, so its final part is completed from the germline J gene. This chain uses TRBV19 with TRBJ2-3; D unclear. V was clipped by 1 base and J by 4 bases, with 15 bases between them. The CDR3 runs 16 residues. Germline CDR1 is LNHDA and CDR2 is SQIVND (reference sequence). The CDR3 region is CASSIGGQSLADTQYF. CDR3 DNA (partial): TGTGCCAGTAGTATAGGTGGGCAGTCCCTCGCAGATACG.

To note about this clone: The read terminates 3 residues before the CDR3 end, so the remaining end is supplied by the germline J gene. The gene calls are TRBV7-8 and TRBJ2-2; no clear D. The CDR3 is 15 residues long. Germline-derived CDR1 and CDR2 are SGHVS and FQNEAQ. V was pared by 0 bases and J by 4 bases, with 9 bases between. CDR3 sequence reads: CASSLALSGTGELFF. The DNA read from the CDR3 is TGTGCCAGCAGCTTAGCACTGTCCGGCACCGGGGAG. Filled out from reference TRBV7-8 and TRBJ2-2, the complete variable domain reads GAGVSQSPRYKVAKRGQDVALRCDPISGHVSLFWYQQALGQGPEFLTYFQNEAQLDKSGLPSDRFFAERPEGSVSTLKIQRTQQEDSAVYLCASSLALSGTGELFFGEGSRLTVL.

Concerning this clone itself: The read terminates 3 residues ahead of where the CDR3 ends, so the germline J gene completes it. The J gene is TRBJ2-5, the V gene TRBV6-1, with 7 bases lining up with TRBD2. With 3 bases clipped from V and 2 bases from J, the junction kept 6 bases outside the gene matches. This CDR3 has 15 amino acids. Germline lookup yields CDR1 MNHNS and CDR2 SASEGT. CDR3 protein: CASSDGAGVQETQYF. Incomplete CDR3 DNA: TGTGCCAGCAGTGACGGTGCGGGGGTACAAGAGACC.